This TCR beta chain stems from a study of T cell responses to AZD1222 COVID-19 vaccine. Method: immunoSEQ multiplex PCR; TCRdb's copy keeps in-frame clones and lacks some. The table has approximately 110,000 clones, nearly 90% seen once; the top ten hold approximately 15%. CDR3 length: 13 residues. V shed 2 bases and J shed 3 bases, with 5 bases lying between them. The germline V gene has CDR1 KGHSH and CDR2 LQKENI. The sequence came from an adult in good health. This rearrangement joins TRBV18 to TRBJ1-5; D unresolved. The sample in question was peripheral blood, obtained on day 0 of AZD1222 vaccination. The CDR3 is CASSPSANQPQHF. The CDR3 DNA sequence: TGTGCCAGCTCACCATCAGCCAATCAGCCCCAGCATTTT.